The 7 T cell receptor beta chains in this list originate from one sample, sequenced in a study of blood T cell repertoires in COVID-19. Assay used: immunoSEQ multiplex PCR; TCRdb lists only in-frame clones, some missing. The sample contains under 350,000 clones, around 87% of which appear only once. Sequencing was done on a sample of peripheral blood. These receptors were obtained from a man between 65 and 80 years old with acute or convalescent COVID-19.

The CDR3: CATSTSGGAKNEQFF. For the CDR3, the DNA is TGTGCCACCAGCACTAGCGGGGGGGCGAAAAATGAGCAGTTCTTC. The chain links TRBV15 to TRBJ2-1, with 12 bases fitting TRBD2. V lost 4 bases and J lost 7; bases outside the gene matches: 5. Germline lookup yields CDR1 LNHNV and CDR2 YYDKDF (reference sequence). The CDR3 consists of 15 residues.

The rearrangement uses TRBV18 and TRBJ2-7, with 9 bases identical to TRBD1. The junction had 6 bases not matched to a gene; V was cut back by 3 bases and J by 6 bases. The CDR3 length is 14 residues. Germline CDR1 KGHSH, CDR2 LQKENI. CDR3 loop: CASSPRTGEGEQYF. The CDR3 region has the DNA TGTGCCAGCTCACCCCGGACAGGGGAAGGCGAGCAGTACTTC.

The chain carries TRBV30 and TRBJ1-6; D perhaps matches TRBD1 (6 bases). The ends were cut back, 0 bases at V and 6 bases at J, with 12 bases in the middle. In germline, CDR1 is GTSNPN, CDR2 SVGIG (reference sequence). The length of the CDR3 is 15 residues. Here the CDR3 reads CAWSVGGGSNSPLHF. The CDR3 nucleotides are TGTGCCTGGAGTGTAGGGGGAGGGTCTAATTCACCCCTCCACTTT. Drawing the rest from reference TRBV30 and TRBJ1-6, the complete variable domain is SQTIHQWPATLVQPVGSPLSLECTVEGTSNPNLYWYRQAAGRGLQLLFYSVGIGQISSEVPQNLSASRPQDRQFILSSKKLLLSDSGFYLCAWSVGGGSNSPLHFGNGTRLTVT.

The V gene is TRBV20-1, the J gene TRBJ2-3, with D maybe TRBD2 (6 bases). CDR1 DFQATT and CDR2 SNEGSKA come from the germline V gene (reference sequence). The CDR3 contains 11 residues. V lost 2 bases and J 9 bases, leaving 9 bases between the germline ends. CDR3 in DNA: TGCAGTGCTAGATCGGGGGACACGCAGTATTTT. Translation: CSARSGDTQYF.

The J gene is TRBJ2-7, the V gene TRBV5-6; maybe TRBD2 (6 bases). Trimming pared 4 bases from V and 0 bases from J, leaving 14 bases between. Germline CDR1 is SGHDT and CDR2 is YYEEEE. This CDR3 is 15 amino acids long. The CDR3 DNA is TGTGCCAGCAGCCGCAGGGACTTAAGCTCCTACGAGCAGTACTTC. This gives the protein CASSRRDLSSYEQYF.

The V call is TRBV6-5, the J call TRBJ1-5; tentatively, D is TRBD1 (6 bases). Germline V gene lookup returns CDR1 MNHEY and CDR2 SVGAGI. The CDR3 is 15 amino acids. The V and J ends lost 7 bases and 0 bases respectively, with 13 bases between them. For the CDR3, the DNA is TGTGCCAGCAACAAAGGACAGTATAGCAATCAGCCCCAGCATTTT. Translation gives CASNKGQYSNQPQHF.

The chain recombines TRBV10-1 with TRBJ2-7, with D perhaps matching TRBD1 (7 bases). The CDR3 has 16 residues. The V end lost 6 bases, the J end lost 3 bases, and 21 bases lay between the germline ends. Looked up from germline, CDR1 is WNHNN and CDR2 is SYGVQD (reference sequence). The CDR3 DNA reads as TGCGCCAGCAGGGACATTAGACAGGGACTTTACTACGAGCAGTACTTC. This encodes CASRDIRQGLYYEQYF.